The 19 T cell receptor beta chains given below trace back to one sample, sequenced in a study of CD8+ T cells in alopecia areata. Treatment indicated: oral pan-JAK inhibitor, 5-10 mg twice daily. Extracted RNA was reverse transcribed, and the resulting cDNA served as sequencing template. Some clones are missing from TCRdb's copy, which holds only in-frame ones; the method was immunoSEQ multiplex PCR. The repertoire holds 120,000 to 150,000 clones, with roughly 82% as singletons. The sequencing here drew on CD8+ T cells sorted from blood, taken at week 4, from a patient treated with tofacitinib. These receptors originate from a human donor with alopecia areata.

The gene calls are TRBV19 and TRBJ1-5, with D perhaps matching TRBD1 (5 bases). The CDR3 is 16 residues long. V was cut by 7 bases and J by 3 bases, with 19 bases left in between. Looked up from germline, CDR1 is LNHDA and CDR2 is SQIVND (reference sequence). In DNA form, the CDR3 reads TGTGCCAGTAATCCGGGACCCCTACCGAACAATCAGCCCCAGCATTTT. This encodes CASNPGPLPNNQPQHF. The entire variable domain, with the rest obtained from reference TRBV19 and TRBJ1-5, is as follows: DGGITQSPKYLFRKEGQNVTLSCEQNLNHDAMYWYRQDPGQGLRLIYYSQIVNDFQKGDIAEGYSVSREKKESFPLTVTSAQKNPTAFYLCASNPGPLPNNQPQHFGDGTRLSIL.

In its sample, this clone was seen once. The CDR3 DNA follows: TGCGCCAGCCGGACTAGCGGGGGGCGAGGAGAGACCCAGTACTTC. It specifies CASRTSGGRGETQYF. This chain connects TRBV5-1 to TRBJ2-5; 14 bases are shared with TRBD2. Germline lookup yields CDR1 SGHRS and CDR2 YFSETQ. Germline trimming cut 7 bases from V and 4 bases from J; bases unmatched to any gene: 6. The CDR3 extends over 15 amino acids.

V usage is TRBV27 and J usage is TRBJ1-2; TRBD1 matches 7 bases. V gave up 6 bases and J gave up 7 bases; unmatched junction bases: 5. This CDR3 comprises 12 residues. Germline loops: CDR1 MNHEY, CDR2 SMNVEV (reference sequence). The DNA for the CDR3 is TGTGCCAGCAGCCCAGGGGGAGGTGGCTACACCTTC. Protein sequence: CASSPGGGGYTF.

This chain uses TRBV29-1 with TRBJ1-1, with D unclear. V gave up 5 bases and J gave up 3 bases, with 10 bases separating them. Germline V gene data show CDR1 as SQVTM and CDR2 as ANQGSEA. This CDR3 is built from 12 residues. The CDR3, as DNA: TGCAGCGTTCGACTGAGGGACACTGAAGCTTTCTTT. This sequence encodes CSVRLRDTEAFF.

The gene calls are TRBV7-9 and TRBJ2-5, with 7 bases that match TRBD1. V lost 2 bases and J lost 6; bases outside the gene matches: 12. CDR1 is SEHNR and CDR2 is FQNEAQ in the germline V gene (reference sequence). The CDR3 has 16 residues. CDR3 nucleotides: TGTGCCAGCAGCTTACTTACTGGGACAGACGGAAAGACCCAGTACTTC. Translating gives CASSLLTGTDGKTQYF.

The chain joins TRBV5-1 to TRBJ2-1; possible D gene TRBD2, 5 bases. Between the trimmed V and J ends, which lost 5 bases and 0 bases, there was a span of 18 bases. The CDR3 is 17 amino acids. Germline values: CDR1 SGHRS, CDR2 YFSETQ. The CDR3 region has the DNA TGCGCCAGCAGACCTCTCATTATGGGGAGCTCCTACAATGAGCAGTTCTTC. Translation gives CASRPLIMGSSYNEQFF.

The V call is TRBV7-6, the J call TRBJ1-6, with no clear D. The CDR3 has 14 residues. From germline, CDR1 is SGHVS and CDR2 FNYEAQ. The germline V and J ends were trimmed by 0 bases and 10 bases, with 10 bases remaining between them. CDR3: CASSLALLGSPLHF. The DNA for the CDR3 is TGTGCCAGCAGCTTAGCACTTCTAGGATCACCCCTCCACTTT.

This clone has just a few counts. The V call is TRBV29-1, the J call TRBJ2-2; 8 nucleotides align to TRBD1. The CDR3 is 16 residues long. Trimming removed 1 base from V and 1 base from J; junction bases left unmatched: 5. The germline gives CDR1 SQVTM, CDR2 ANQGSEA. CDR3 coding DNA: TGCAGCGTTGAAGGATACACAGGGGGGAACACCGGGGAGCTGTTTTTT. It codes for CSVEGYTGGNTGELFF.

The chain employs TRBV4-2 and TRBJ2-5; TRBD2 matches 13 bases. In germline, CDR1 is LGHNA, CDR2 YNFKEQ. V was pared by 0 bases and J by 4 bases, with 11 bases of the junction left unmatched. There are 19 residues in the CDR3. The CDR3 spells CASSQDRLGGLAGLETQYF. The CDR3 nucleotides are TGTGCCAGCAGCCAAGATCGGCTTGGGGGACTAGCGGGGTTAGAGACCCAGTACTTC.

The chain recombines TRBV27 with TRBJ1-2; D remains unclear. CDR3 length: 15 residues. Trimming cost V 2 bases and J 5 bases, with 15 bases left between them. Germline assignment: CDR1 MNHEY and CDR2 SMNVEV (reference sequence). The DNA for the CDR3 is TGTGCCAGCAGTTTAACCGGACCCAAGCGGTATGGCTACACCTTC. Translation: CASSLTGPKRYGYTF.

The genes are TRBV7-9 and TRBJ2-3; TRBD1 agrees at 8 bases. This CDR3 has 17 amino acids. J lost 3 bases, V lost 2 bases, and 10 bases had no gene match. Looked up from germline, CDR1 is SEHNR and CDR2 is FQNEAQ (reference sequence). CDR3 region: CASSLYTGGLVTDTQYF. CDR3 DNA sequence: TGTGCCAGCAGCTTATATACAGGGGGGCTGGTGACAGATACGCAGTATTTT.

The rearrangement uses TRBV19 and TRBJ2-2, with 7 bases fitting TRBD2. After removal of 9 bases from V and 4 bases from J, the junction contained 8 bases not matched to a gene. The CDR3 length is 14 residues. CDR1 is LNHDA and CDR2 is SQIVND in the germline V gene (reference sequence). CDR3 protein: CASAEAGTTGELFF. The CDR3 bases are TGTGCCAGCGCGGAAGCGGGGACCACCGGGGAGCTGTTTTTT.

On this clone itself: This CDR3 is also generated by other DNA sequences in the sample. The chain recombines TRBV7-6 with TRBJ2-3; perhaps D is TRBD1 or TRBD2 (5 bases each). Germline-derived CDR1 and CDR2 are SGHVS and FNYEAQ. The CDR3 loop spans 14 amino acids. The germline V and J ends were trimmed by 0 bases and 1 base, with 5 bases remaining between them. CDR3 coding DNA: TGTGCCAGCAGCTTAGCGGGGGGCACAGATACGCAGTATTTT. Translation: CASSLAGGTDTQYF.

V usage is TRBV7-6 and J usage is TRBJ2-5; 8 bases agree with TRBD1. The CDR3 consists of 17 residues. V lost 5 bases and J lost 2; bases outside the gene matches: 13. The germline gives CDR1 SGHVS, CDR2 FNYEAQ. CDR3 sequence reads: CASSVLGRGRVQETQYF. The CDR3 DNA sequence: TGTGCCAGCAGCGTCCTTGGCAGGGGGCGCGTTCAAGAGACCCAGTACTTC.

The chain is built from TRBV14 and TRBJ2-7; tentative D call: TRBD1 (6 bases). V shed 2 bases and J shed 1 base, with 6 bases lying between them. This CDR3 has 13 amino acids. Germline lookup yields CDR1 SGHDN and CDR2 FVKESK. In nucleotides, the CDR3 is TGTGCCAGCAGCCAAACAGGGTCCTACGAGCAGTACTTC. Translation: CASSQTGSYEQYF.

This clone was found a few times. The rearrangement uses TRBV19 and TRBJ2-1; weak D call: TRBD1 (5 bases). This CDR3 contains 12 residues. Trimming cost V 5 bases and J 9 bases, with 11 bases left between them. CDR1 and CDR2 (germline): LNHDA, SQIVND (reference sequence). DNA for the CDR3: TGTGCCAGTAGTTCAGGGAACGTTGAGCAGTTCTTC. Translation: CASSSGNVEQFF.

This rearrangement joins TRBV27 to TRBJ2-7, with D possibly TRBD1 on 5 matching bases. The CDR3 consists of 14 residues. V was trimmed by 0 bases and J by 4 bases, leaving 10 bases between them. Germline values: CDR1 MNHEY, CDR2 SMNVEV (reference sequence). CDR3 sequence reads: CASSLSKTDYEQYF. CDR3 bases: TGTGCCAGCAGTTTATCGAAGACAGATTACGAGCAGTACTTC.

This clone came up once. This chain connects TRBV29-1 to TRBJ1-1; D is undetermined. CDR1 and CDR2 (germline): SQVTM, ANQGSEA. Trimming shortened V by 2 bases and J by 3 bases, and 7 bases separated the two germline ends. There are 12 residues in the CDR3. The CDR3 bases are TGCAGCGTTGAACCGGCGGACACTGAAGCTTTCTTT. Amino acid sequence: CSVEPADTEAFF.

This chain uses TRBV2 with TRBJ2-2; 7 bases line up with TRBD1. Germline V CDR1 and CDR2: SNHLY, FYNNEI. The CDR3 extends over 13 amino acids. V lost 9 bases, J lost 5 bases, and 6 bases stayed unmatched. CDR3 nucleotides: TGTGCCAGTGAGGGGGCCGGGACCGGGGAGCTGTTTTTT. Translated: CASEGAGTGELFF.